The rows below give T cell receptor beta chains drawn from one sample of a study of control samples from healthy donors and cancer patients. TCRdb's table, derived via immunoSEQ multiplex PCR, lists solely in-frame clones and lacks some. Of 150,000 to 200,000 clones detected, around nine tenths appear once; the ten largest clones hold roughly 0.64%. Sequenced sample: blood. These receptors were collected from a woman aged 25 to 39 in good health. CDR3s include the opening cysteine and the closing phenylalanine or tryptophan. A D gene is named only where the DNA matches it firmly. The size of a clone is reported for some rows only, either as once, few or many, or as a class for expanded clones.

CDR3 protein: CASTLTRQGGLSGANVLTF; CDR3 DNA: TGTGCCAGCACTCTGACACGACAGGGGGGCCTCTCTGGGGCCAACGTCCTGACTTTC; V gene: TRBV2; CDR3 length: 19; clone size: .; D gene: TRBD1; J gene: TRBJ2-6
CDR3 protein: CASSPSWGGRGANVLTF; CDR3 DNA: TGTGCCAGCAGCCCATCATGGGGCGGACGGGGGGCCAACGTCCTGACTTTC; V gene: TRBV28; CDR3 length: 17; clone size: .; D gene: .; J gene: TRBJ2-6
CDR3 protein: CSVVPPKLAGGPYEQYF; CDR3 DNA: TGCAGCGTTGTACCCCCTAAACTAGCGGGAGGGCCATACGAGCAGTACTTC; V gene: TRBV29-1; CDR3 length: 17; clone size: .; D gene: TRBD2; J gene: TRBJ2-7
CDR3 protein: CASSQETGLAGFEQYF; CDR3 DNA: TGCGCCAGCAGCCAAGAGACGGGACTAGCGGGATTCGAGCAGTACTTC; V gene: TRBV4-3; CDR3 length: 16; clone size: .; D gene: TRBD2; J gene: TRBJ2-7
CDR3 protein: CASSFRLAGDLNEQFF; CDR3 DNA: TGTGCCAGCAGCTTCAGACTAGCGGGAGATCTCAATGAGCAGTTCTTC; V gene: TRBV3-1/TRBV3-2; CDR3 length: 16; clone size: .; D gene: TRBD2; J gene: TRBJ2-1
CDR3 protein: CASSLGPRDRASYEQYF; CDR3 DNA: TGCGCCAGCAGCTTGGGACCCCGGGACAGGGCCTCCTACGAGCAGTACTTC; V gene: TRBV5-1; CDR3 length: 17; clone size: .; D gene: TRBD1; J gene: TRBJ2-7
CDR3 protein: CASSQELAEETQYF; CDR3 DNA: TGTGCCAGCAGCCAAGAACTAGCGGAAGAGACCCAGTACTTC; V gene: TRBV4-2; CDR3 length: 14; clone size: .; D gene: TRBD2; J gene: TRBJ2-5
CDR3 protein: CASSLRSGTNTGEQFF; CDR3 DNA: TGTGCCAGCAGCTTACGCAGCGGGACGAACACCGGTGAGCAGTTCTTC; V gene: TRBV7-3; CDR3 length: 16; clone size: .; D gene: TRBD2; J gene: TRBJ2-1
CDR3 protein: CASSLDGGYEQYF; CDR3 DNA: TGCGCCAGCAGCTTGGACGGGGGGTACGAGCAGTACTTC; V gene: TRBV5-1; CDR3 length: 13; clone size: .; D gene: TRBD2; J gene: TRBJ2-7
CDR3 protein: CASSSSVGEAFF; CDR3 DNA: TGTGCCAGCAGTTCTTCAGTCGGGGAAGCTTTCTTT; V gene: TRBV6-5; CDR3 length: 12; clone size: few; D gene: .; J gene: TRBJ1-1
CDR3 protein: CASREGCGREHF; CDR3 DNA: TGCGCCAGCAGAGAAGGGTGTGGCAGGGAACACTTT; V gene: TRBV23-1; CDR3 length: 12; clone size: .; D gene: .; J gene: TRBJ1-6
CDR3 protein: CASRPGQGGRNQPQHF; CDR3 DNA: TGTGCCAGCAGGCCTGGACAGGGAGGACGCAATCAGCCCCAGCATTTT; V gene: TRBV28; CDR3 length: 16; clone size: .; D gene: TRBD1; J gene: TRBJ1-5
CDR3 protein: CASSPGLKETQYF; CDR3 DNA: TGTGCCAGCTCACCAGGGCTAAAAGAGACCCAGTACTTC; V gene: TRBV18; CDR3 length: 13; clone size: .; D gene: .; J gene: TRBJ2-5
CDR3 protein: CASSYSRDLGNEQFF; CDR3 DNA: TGTGCCAGCAGTTACTCGAGGGACCTGGGCAATGAGCAGTTCTTC; V gene: TRBV6-5; CDR3 length: 15; clone size: .; D gene: .; J gene: TRBJ2-1
CDR3 protein: CASSVGGVTGTDTQYF; CDR3 DNA: TGTGCCAGCAGCGTAGGTGGGGTAACGGGGACCGATACGCAGTATTTT; V gene: TRBV9; CDR3 length: 16; clone size: .; D gene: .; J gene: TRBJ2-3
CDR3 protein: CASSLIQKYEQYF; CDR3 DNA: TGTGCCAGCAGTTTAATTCAAAAGTACGAGCAGTACTTC; V gene: TRBV12-3/TRBV12-4; CDR3 length: 13; clone size: .; D gene: .; J gene: TRBJ2-7
CDR3 protein: CASSEAGQSGYYEQYF; CDR3 DNA: TGTGCCAGCAGTGAAGCCGGGCAGTCCGGCTACTACGAGCAGTACTTC; V gene: TRBV6-1; CDR3 length: 16; clone size: .; D gene: .; J gene: TRBJ2-7
CDR3 protein: CSVDVRDSPEQFF; CDR3 DNA: TGCAGCGTTGATGTAAGGGACTCCCCGGAGCAGTTCTTC; V gene: TRBV29-1; CDR3 length: 13; clone size: .; D gene: .; J gene: TRBJ2-1
CDR3 protein: CASSANSWTYNEQFF; CDR3 DNA: TGTGCCAGTAGTGCTAACTCATGGACATACAATGAGCAGTTCTTC; V gene: TRBV19; CDR3 length: 15; clone size: once; D gene: .; J gene: TRBJ2-1
CDR3 protein: CASSLYGENTEAFF; CDR3 DNA: TGTGCCAGCAGCTTATATGGAGAGAACACTGAAGCTTTCTTT; V gene: TRBV7-9; CDR3 length: 14; clone size: .; D gene: .; J gene: TRBJ1-1
CDR3 protein: CASSQGLASSYNEQFF; CDR3 DNA: TGCGCCAGCAGCCAAGGCCTAGCGAGCTCCTACAATGAGCAGTTCTTC; V gene: TRBV4-1; CDR3 length: 16; clone size: .; D gene: .; J gene: TRBJ2-1
CDR3 protein: CASSQGQGRYNEQFF; CDR3 DNA: TGTGCCAGCAGCCAGGGACAGGGTAGGTACAATGAGCAGTTCTTC; V gene: TRBV5-6; CDR3 length: 15; clone size: .; D gene: TRBD1; J gene: TRBJ2-1
CDR3 protein: CSVDVEVTEAFF; CDR3 DNA: TGCAGCGTTGACGTGGAGGTCACTGAAGCTTTCTTT; V gene: TRBV29-1; CDR3 length: 12; clone size: .; D gene: .; J gene: TRBJ1-1
CDR3 protein: CASSLQTTYGYTF; CDR3 DNA: TGTGCCAGCAGTTTACAAACTACATATGGCTACACCTTC; V gene: TRBV12-3/TRBV12-4; CDR3 length: 13; clone size: once; D gene: .; J gene: TRBJ1-2
CDR3 protein: CASSQEVYRNTEAFF; CDR3 DNA: TGCGCCAGCAGCCAAGAAGTTTATCGGAACACTGAAGCTTTCTTT; V gene: TRBV4-1; CDR3 length: 15; clone size: .; D gene: .; J gene: TRBJ1-1
CDR3 protein: CASSSHSNPIYEQYF; CDR3 DNA: TGTGCCAGCAGCTCTCATAGTAACCCGATCTACGAGCAGTACTTC; V gene: TRBV7-8; CDR3 length: 15; clone size: .; D gene: .; J gene: TRBJ2-7
CDR3 protein: CASSSSRTDTQYF; CDR3 DNA: TGTGCCAGCAGCTCTAGCCGCACAGATACGCAGTATTTT; V gene: TRBV7-3; CDR3 length: 13; clone size: .; D gene: .; J gene: TRBJ2-3
CDR3 protein: CASLLGSVEQYF; CDR3 DNA: TGTGCCAGCCTATTGGGGTCGGTTGAGCAGTACTTC; V gene: TRBV12-3/TRBV12-4; CDR3 length: 12; clone size: .; D gene: .; J gene: TRBJ2-7
CDR3 protein: CASSYSSGEQYF; CDR3 DNA: TGTGCCAGCAGCTACTCATCGGGGGAGCAGTACTTC; V gene: TRBV21-1; CDR3 length: 12; clone size: once; D gene: .; J gene: TRBJ2-7
CDR3 protein: CASSLLVGSVNNEQFF; CDR3 DNA: TGTGCCAGCAGCTTACTGGTCGGGAGCGTGAACAATGAGCAGTTCTTC; V gene: TRBV11-3; CDR3 length: 16; clone size: .; D gene: .; J gene: TRBJ2-1
CDR3 protein: CASSLGSTAQVYEQYF; CDR3 DNA: TGCGCCAGCAGCCTGGGGTCGACCGCCCAGGTTTACGAGCAGTACTTC; V gene: TRBV5-1; CDR3 length: 16; clone size: once; D gene: .; J gene: TRBJ2-7
CDR3 protein: CASSYGAGETGELFF; CDR3 DNA: TGTGCCAGCAGTTACGGGGCGGGAGAGACCGGGGAGCTGTTTTTT; V gene: TRBV6-5; CDR3 length: 15; clone size: few; D gene: TRBD2; J gene: TRBJ2-2
CDR3 protein: CASSQAPWTGSETQYF; CDR3 DNA: TGTGCCAGCAGCCAAGCCCCTTGGACAGGGTCAGAGACCCAGTACTTC; V gene: TRBV3-1/TRBV3-2; CDR3 length: 16; clone size: .; D gene: TRBD1; J gene: TRBJ2-5
CDR3 protein: CASSGPGTGGRETQYF; CDR3 DNA: TGTGCCAGCAGCGGGCCCGGGACAGGGGGTAGAGAGACCCAGTACTTC; V gene: TRBV9; CDR3 length: 16; clone size: .; D gene: TRBD1; J gene: TRBJ2-5
CDR3 protein: CASSLVMSARGESEQYF; CDR3 DNA: TGTGCCAGCAGTTTGGTGATGAGCGCTCGAGGAGAGAGCGAGCAGTACTTC; V gene: TRBV27; CDR3 length: 17; clone size: .; D gene: .; J gene: TRBJ2-7
CDR3 protein: CASSYFVGQGANEQFF; CDR3 DNA: TGTGCCAGCAGTTACTTTGTGGGACAGGGGGCCAATGAGCAGTTCTTC; V gene: TRBV6-5; CDR3 length: 16; clone size: .; D gene: TRBD1; J gene: TRBJ2-1
CDR3 protein: CASSAILAGKNEQFF; CDR3 DNA: TGTGCCAGCAGCGCGATACTAGCGGGAAAGAATGAGCAGTTCTTC; V gene: TRBV7-2; CDR3 length: 15; clone size: .; D gene: TRBD2; J gene: TRBJ2-1
CDR3 protein: CASRFSVRGTDTQYF; CDR3 DNA: TGTGCCAGTAGATTTTCGGTGCGGGGGACAGATACGCAGTATTTT; V gene: TRBV19; CDR3 length: 15; clone size: once; D gene: TRBD2; J gene: TRBJ2-3
CDR3 protein: CASSRLSYNEQFF; CDR3 DNA: TGTGCCAGTAGTCGGCTCTCCTACAATGAGCAGTTCTTC; V gene: TRBV19; CDR3 length: 13; clone size: .; D gene: .; J gene: TRBJ2-1
CDR3 protein: CASSVGQWSDTQYF; CDR3 DNA: TGTGCCAGCAGCGTCGGACAGTGGTCAGATACGCAGTATTTT; V gene: TRBV14; CDR3 length: 14; clone size: .; D gene: .; J gene: TRBJ2-3
CDR3 protein: CASIGQDITGELFF; CDR3 DNA: TGTGCCAGCATCGGGCAGGACATCACCGGGGAGCTGTTTTTT; V gene: TRBV28; CDR3 length: 14; clone size: .; D gene: .; J gene: TRBJ2-2
CDR3 protein: CASSQLEGGAREKLFF; CDR3 DNA: TGCGCCAGCAGCCAATTGGAGGGGGGGGCCAGGGAAAAACTGTTTTTT; V gene: TRBV4-1; CDR3 length: 16; clone size: .; D gene: .; J gene: TRBJ1-4
CDR3 protein: CASSFEHANSPLHF; CDR3 DNA: TGTGCCAGCAGTTTCGAACATGCCAATTCACCCCTCCACTTT; V gene: TRBV6-5; CDR3 length: 14; clone size: few; D gene: .; J gene: TRBJ1-6
CDR3 protein: CASSLGEGTYGYTF; CDR3 DNA: TGTGCCAGCAGCTTAGGCGAGGGAACCTATGGCTACACCTTC; V gene: TRBV7-9; CDR3 length: 14; clone size: .; D gene: .; J gene: TRBJ1-2
CDR3 protein: CASRLSGYYEQYF; CDR3 DNA: TGTGCCAGCAGACTGAGCGGGTACTACGAGCAGTACTTC; V gene: TRBV27; CDR3 length: 13; clone size: .; D gene: .; J gene: TRBJ2-7